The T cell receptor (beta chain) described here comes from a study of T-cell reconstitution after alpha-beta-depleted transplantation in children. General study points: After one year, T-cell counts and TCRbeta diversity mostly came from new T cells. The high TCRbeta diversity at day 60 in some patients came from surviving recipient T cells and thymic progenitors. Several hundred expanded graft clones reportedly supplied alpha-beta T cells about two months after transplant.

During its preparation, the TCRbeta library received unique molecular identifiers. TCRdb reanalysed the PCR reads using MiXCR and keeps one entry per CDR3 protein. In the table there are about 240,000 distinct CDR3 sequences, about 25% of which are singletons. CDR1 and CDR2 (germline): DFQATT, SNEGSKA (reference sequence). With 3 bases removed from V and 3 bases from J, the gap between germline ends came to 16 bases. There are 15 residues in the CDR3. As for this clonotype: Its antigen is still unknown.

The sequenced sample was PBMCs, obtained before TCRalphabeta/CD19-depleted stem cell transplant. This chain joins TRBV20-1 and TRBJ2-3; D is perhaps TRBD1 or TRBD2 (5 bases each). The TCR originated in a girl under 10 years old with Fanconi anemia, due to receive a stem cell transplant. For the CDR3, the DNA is TGCAGTGCTAGTGAGGGGAAGAGGGATACAGATACGCAGTATTTT. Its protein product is CSASEGKRDTDTQYF.